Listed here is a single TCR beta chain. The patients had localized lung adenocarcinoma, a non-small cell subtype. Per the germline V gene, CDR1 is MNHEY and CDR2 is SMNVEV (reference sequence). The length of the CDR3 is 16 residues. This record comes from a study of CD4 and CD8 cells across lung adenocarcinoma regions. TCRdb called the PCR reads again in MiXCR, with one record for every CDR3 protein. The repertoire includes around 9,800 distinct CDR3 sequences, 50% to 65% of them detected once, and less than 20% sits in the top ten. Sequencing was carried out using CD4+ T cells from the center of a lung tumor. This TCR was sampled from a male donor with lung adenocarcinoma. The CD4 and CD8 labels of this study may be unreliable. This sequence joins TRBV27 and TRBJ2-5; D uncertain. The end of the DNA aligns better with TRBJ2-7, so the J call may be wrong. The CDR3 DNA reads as TGTGCCAGCCGTCACAAGCCACGAGATTGGGGCTACGAGCAGTACTTC. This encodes CASRHKPRDWGYEQYF.